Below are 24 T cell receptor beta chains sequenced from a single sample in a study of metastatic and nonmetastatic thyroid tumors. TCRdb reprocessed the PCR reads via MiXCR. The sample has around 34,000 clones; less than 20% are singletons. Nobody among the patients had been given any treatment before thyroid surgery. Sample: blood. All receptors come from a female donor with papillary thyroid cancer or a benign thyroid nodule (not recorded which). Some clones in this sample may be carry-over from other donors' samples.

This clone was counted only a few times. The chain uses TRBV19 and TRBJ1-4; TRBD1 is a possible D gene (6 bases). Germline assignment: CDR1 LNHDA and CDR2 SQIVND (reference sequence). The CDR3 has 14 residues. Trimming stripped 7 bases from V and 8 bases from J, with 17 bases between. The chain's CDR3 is CASTAGGVGEKLFF. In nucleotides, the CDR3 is TGTGCCAGTACTGCGGGGGGCGTCGGGGAAAAACTGTTTTTT. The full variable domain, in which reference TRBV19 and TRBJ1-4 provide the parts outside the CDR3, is DGGITQSPKYLFRKEGQNVTLSCEQNLNHDAMYWYRQDPGQGLRLIYYSQIVNDFQKGDIAEGYSVSREKKESFPLTVTSAQKNPTAFYLCASTAGGVGEKLFFGSGTQLSVL.

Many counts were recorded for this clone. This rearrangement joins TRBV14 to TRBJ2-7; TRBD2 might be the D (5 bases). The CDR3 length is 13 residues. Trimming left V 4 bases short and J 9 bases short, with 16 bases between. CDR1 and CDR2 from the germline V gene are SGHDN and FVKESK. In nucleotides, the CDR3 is TGTGCCAGCAGCCGGTCCCCAGGACTGATGCAGTACTTC. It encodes CASSRSPGLMQYF.

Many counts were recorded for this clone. CDR3 sequence reads: CASSGDIETQYF. DNA of the CDR3: TGTGCCAGCAGTGGGGACATAGAGACCCAGTACTTC. J is TRBJ2-5 and V is TRBV28, with D possibly matching TRBD1 (6 bases). Germline loops: CDR1 MDHEN, CDR2 SYDVKM. Trimming stripped 5 bases from V and 4 bases from J, with 8 bases between. The CDR3 runs to 12 residues. Full variable domain (outside the CDR3, taken from reference TRBV28 and TRBJ2-5): DVKVTQSSRYLVKRTGEKVFLECVQDMDHENMFWYRQDPGLGLRLIYFSYDVKMKEKGDIPEGYSVSREKKERFSLILESASTNQTSMYLCASSGDIETQYFGPGTRLLVL.

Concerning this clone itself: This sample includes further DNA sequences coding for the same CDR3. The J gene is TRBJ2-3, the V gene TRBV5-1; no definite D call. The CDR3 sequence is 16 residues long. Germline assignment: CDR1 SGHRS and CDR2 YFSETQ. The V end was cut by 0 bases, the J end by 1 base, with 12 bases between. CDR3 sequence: CASSLEQAARTDTQYF. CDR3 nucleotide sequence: TGCGCCAGCAGCTTGGAGCAGGCCGCTCGCACAGATACGCAGTATTTT. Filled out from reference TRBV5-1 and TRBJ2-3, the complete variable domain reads KAGVTQTPRYLIKTRGQQVTLSCSPISGHRSVSWYQQTPGQGLQFLFEYFSETQRNKGNFPGRFSGRQFSNSRSEMNVSTLELGDSALYLCASSLEQAARTDTQYFGPGTRLTVL.

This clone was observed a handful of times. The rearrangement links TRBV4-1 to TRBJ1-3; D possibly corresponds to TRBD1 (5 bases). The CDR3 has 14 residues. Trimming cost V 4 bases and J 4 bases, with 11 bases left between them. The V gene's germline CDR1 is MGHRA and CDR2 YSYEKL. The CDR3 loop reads CASSPSGGGNTIYF. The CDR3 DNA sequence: TGCGCCAGCAGCCCGAGTGGGGGAGGAAACACCATATATTTT.

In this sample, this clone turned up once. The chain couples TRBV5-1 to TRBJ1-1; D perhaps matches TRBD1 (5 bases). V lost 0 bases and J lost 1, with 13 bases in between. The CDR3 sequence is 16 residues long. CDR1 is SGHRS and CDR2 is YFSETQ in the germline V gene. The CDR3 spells CASSLEQALKNTEAFF. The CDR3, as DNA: TGCGCCAGCAGCTTGGAACAGGCGCTTAAGAACACTGAAGCTTTCTTT.

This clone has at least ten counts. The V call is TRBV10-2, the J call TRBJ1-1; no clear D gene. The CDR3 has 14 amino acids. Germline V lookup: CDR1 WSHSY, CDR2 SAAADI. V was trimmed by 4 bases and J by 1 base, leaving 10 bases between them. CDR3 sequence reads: CASSGFWGNTEAFF. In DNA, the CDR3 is TGCGCCAGCAGTGGGTTCTGGGGGAACACTGAAGCTTTCTTT.

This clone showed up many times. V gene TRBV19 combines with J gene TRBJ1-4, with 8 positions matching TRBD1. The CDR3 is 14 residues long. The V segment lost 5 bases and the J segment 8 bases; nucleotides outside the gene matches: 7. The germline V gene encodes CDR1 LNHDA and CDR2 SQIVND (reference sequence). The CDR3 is CASSPEDRVEKLFF. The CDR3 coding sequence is TGTGCCAGTAGTCCCGAGGACAGGGTCGAAAAACTGTTTTTT. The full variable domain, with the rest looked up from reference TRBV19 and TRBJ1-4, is DGGITQSPKYLFRKEGQNVTLSCEQNLNHDAMYWYRQDPGQGLRLIYYSQIVNDFQKGDIAEGYSVSREKKESFPLTVTSAQKNPTAFYLCASSPEDRVEKLFFGSGTQLSVL.

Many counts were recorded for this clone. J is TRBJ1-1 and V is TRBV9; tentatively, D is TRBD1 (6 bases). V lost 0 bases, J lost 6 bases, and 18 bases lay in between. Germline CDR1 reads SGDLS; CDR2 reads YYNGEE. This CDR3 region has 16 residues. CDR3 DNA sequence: TGTGCCAGCAGCGTAGCCCTGGCAGGGGTGGACGCTGAAGCTTTCTTT. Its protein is CASSVALAGVDAEAFF.

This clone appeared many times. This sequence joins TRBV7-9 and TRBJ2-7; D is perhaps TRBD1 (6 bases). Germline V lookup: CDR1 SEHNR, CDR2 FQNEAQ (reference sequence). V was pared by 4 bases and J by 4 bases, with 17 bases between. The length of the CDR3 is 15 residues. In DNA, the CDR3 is TGTGCCAGCAGCTCCTTTACGACAGGCGGGTACGAGCAGTACTTC. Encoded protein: CASSSFTTGGYEQYF.

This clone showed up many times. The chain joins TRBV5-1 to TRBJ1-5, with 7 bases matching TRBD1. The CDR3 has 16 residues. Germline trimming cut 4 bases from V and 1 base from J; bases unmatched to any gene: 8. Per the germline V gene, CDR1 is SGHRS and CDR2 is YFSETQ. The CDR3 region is CASSQGDQGSNQPQHF. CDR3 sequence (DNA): TGCGCCAGCAGCCAGGGGGACCAAGGGAGCAATCAGCCCCAGCATTTT. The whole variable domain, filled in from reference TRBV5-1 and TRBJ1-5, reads KAGVTQTPRYLIKTRGQQVTLSCSPISGHRSVSWYQQTPGQGLQFLFEYFSETQRNKGNFPGRFSGRQFSNSRSEMNVSTLELGDSALYLCASSQGDQGSNQPQHFGDGTRLSIL.

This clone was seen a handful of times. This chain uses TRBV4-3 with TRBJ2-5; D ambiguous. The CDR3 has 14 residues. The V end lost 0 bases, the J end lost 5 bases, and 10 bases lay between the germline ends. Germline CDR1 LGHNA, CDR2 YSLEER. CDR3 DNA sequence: TGCGCCAGCAGCCAAGAGCCCGGGCGGGAGACCCAGTACTTC. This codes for CASSQEPGRETQYF.

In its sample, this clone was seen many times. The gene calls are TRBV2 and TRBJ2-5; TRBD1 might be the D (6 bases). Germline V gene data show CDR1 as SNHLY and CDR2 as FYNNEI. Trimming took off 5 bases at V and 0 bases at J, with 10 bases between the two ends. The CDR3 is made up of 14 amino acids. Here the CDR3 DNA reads TGTGCCAGCAGTTCCGGGACACACCAAGAGACCCAGTACTTC. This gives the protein CASSSGTHQETQYF.

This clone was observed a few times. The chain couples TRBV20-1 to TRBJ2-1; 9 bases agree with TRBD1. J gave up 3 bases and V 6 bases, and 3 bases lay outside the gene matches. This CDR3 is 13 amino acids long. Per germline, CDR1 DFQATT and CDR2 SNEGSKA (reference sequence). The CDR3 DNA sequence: TGCAGTGCCCGGACAGGGGTCTACAATGAGCAGTTCTTC. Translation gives CSARTGVYNEQFF.

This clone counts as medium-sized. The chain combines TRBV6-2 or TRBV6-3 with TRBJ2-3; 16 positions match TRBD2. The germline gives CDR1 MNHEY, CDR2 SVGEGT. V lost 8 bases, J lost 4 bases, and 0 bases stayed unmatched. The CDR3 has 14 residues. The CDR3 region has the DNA TGTGCCAGCGGGACTAGCGGGGGGGCAGATACGCAGTATTTT. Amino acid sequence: CASGTSGGADTQYF.

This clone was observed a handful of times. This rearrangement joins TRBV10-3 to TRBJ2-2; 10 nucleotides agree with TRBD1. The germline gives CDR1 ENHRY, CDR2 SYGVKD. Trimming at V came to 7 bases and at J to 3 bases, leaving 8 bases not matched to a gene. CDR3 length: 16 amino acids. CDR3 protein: CAITATGTGDTGELFF. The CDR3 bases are TGTGCCATCACCGCGACCGGGACAGGGGACACCGGGGAGCTGTTTTTT.

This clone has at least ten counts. The CDR3 spells CAITSPGRGNTEAFF. The CDR3 bases are TGTGCCATCACCAGCCCTGGGCGGGGAAACACTGAAGCTTTCTTT. This chain links TRBV10-3 with TRBJ1-1; D gene unclear. V gave up 7 bases and J gave up 2 bases, with 17 bases separating them. The germline V gene has CDR1 ENHRY and CDR2 SYGVKD. The CDR3 length is 15 residues.

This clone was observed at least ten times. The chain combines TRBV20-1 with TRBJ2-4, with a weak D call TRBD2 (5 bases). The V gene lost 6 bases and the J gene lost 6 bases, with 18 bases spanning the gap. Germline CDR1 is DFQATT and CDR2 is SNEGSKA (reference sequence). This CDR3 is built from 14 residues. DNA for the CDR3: TGCAGTGCCGCCGACAACCTAGAGGGAAACATTCAGTACTTC. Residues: CSAADNLEGNIQYF.

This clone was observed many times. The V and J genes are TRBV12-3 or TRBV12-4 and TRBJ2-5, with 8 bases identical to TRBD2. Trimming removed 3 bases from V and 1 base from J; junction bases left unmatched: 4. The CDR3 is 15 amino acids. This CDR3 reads CASSFLAGGQETQYF. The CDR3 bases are TGTGCCAGCAGTTTCCTAGCGGGTGGCCAAGAGACCCAGTACTTC.

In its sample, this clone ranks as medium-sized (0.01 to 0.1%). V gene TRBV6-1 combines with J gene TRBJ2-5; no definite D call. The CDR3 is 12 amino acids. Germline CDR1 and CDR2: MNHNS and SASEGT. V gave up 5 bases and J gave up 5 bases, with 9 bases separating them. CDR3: CASSREWETQYF. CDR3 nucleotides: TGTGCCAGCAGTCGAGAGTGGGAGACCCAGTACTTC.

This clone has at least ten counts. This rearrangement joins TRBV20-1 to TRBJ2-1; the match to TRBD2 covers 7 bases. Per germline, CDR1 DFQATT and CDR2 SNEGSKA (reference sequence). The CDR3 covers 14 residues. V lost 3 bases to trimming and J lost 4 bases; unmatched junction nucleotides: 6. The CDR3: CSASGPGGYNEQFF. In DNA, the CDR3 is TGCAGTGCTAGTGGACCGGGAGGATACAATGAGCAGTTCTTC.

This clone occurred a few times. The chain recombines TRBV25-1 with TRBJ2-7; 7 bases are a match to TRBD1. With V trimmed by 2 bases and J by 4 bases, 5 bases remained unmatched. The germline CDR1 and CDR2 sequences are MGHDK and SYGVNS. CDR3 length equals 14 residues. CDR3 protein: CASSEDRDRYEQYF. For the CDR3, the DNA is TGTGCCAGCAGTGAAGACCGGGACAGATACGAGCAGTACTTC.

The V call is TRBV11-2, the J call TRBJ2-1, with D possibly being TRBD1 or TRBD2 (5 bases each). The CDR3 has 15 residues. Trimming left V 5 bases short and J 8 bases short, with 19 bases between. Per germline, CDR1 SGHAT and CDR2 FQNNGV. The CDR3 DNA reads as TGTGCCAGCAGCACCGGGACCGGAACCACCGATGAGCAGTTCTTC. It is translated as CASSTGTGTTDEQFF.

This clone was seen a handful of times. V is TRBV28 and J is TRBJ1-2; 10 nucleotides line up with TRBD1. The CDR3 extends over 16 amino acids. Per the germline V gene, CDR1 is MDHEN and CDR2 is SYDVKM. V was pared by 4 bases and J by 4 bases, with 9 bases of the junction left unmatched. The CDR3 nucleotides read TGTGCCAGCAGTTCCAAGGGACAGGGGCTAAGCTATGGCTACACCTTC. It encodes CASSSKGQGLSYGYTF.